These T cell receptor beta chains were read from a single sample in a study of shared clonotypes between healthy human individuals. Profiled with immunoSEQ multiplex PCR; TCRdb holds only in-frame clones, not every one. The sample carries 1.6 million or so clones, approximately 98.5% recorded once. The sample comprised naive CD4+ T cells sorted from blood. The receptors were gathered from a man aged 25-45 years in good health. Both conserved end residues are part of each CDR3. The D gene is left open where the match is weak. Clone size is stated in some rows and not others, as once, few, many or a class when expanded.

J	V	size	D	DNA	CDR3
TRBJ2-7	TRBV28	-	TRBD1	TGTGCCAGCAGCCCTTCGGACAGGCTATACGAGCAGTACTTC	CASSPSDRLYEQYF
TRBJ2-7	TRBV5-1	-	TRBD1	TGCGCCAGCAGCTTGGTCGTGGACAGGATGGGAGAGCAGTACTTC	CASSLVVDRMGEQYF
TRBJ2-7	TRBV28	once	TRBD2	TGTGCCAGCAGCCCTCGGGGACTAGCGGGGAGTTACTACGAGCAGTACTTC	CASSPRGLAGSYYEQYF
TRBJ2-1	TRBV28	-	TRBD2	TGTGCCAGCAGTTCCACAAAACTAGCGGGAGAATACAATGAGCAGTTCTTC	CASSSTKLAGEYNEQFF
TRBJ2-7	TRBV28	-	-	TGTGCCAGCAGTTTAAGCGTGGTCGGCGAGCAGTACTTC	CASSLSVVGEQYF
TRBJ1-5	TRBV28	once	TRBD1	TGTGCCAGCAGCGGACAGGGGAAGGAGCCCCAGCATTTT	CASSGQGKEPQHF
TRBJ2-7	TRBV5-4	-	-	TGTGCCAGCAGCTTCGGACAAAACTACGAGCAGTACTTC	CASSFGQNYEQYF
TRBJ2-2	TRBV10-3	-	TRBD1	TGTGCCATCAAAACGAGGGGGCTGGACACCGGGGAGCTGTTTTTT	CAIKTRGLDTGELFF
TRBJ1-1	TRBV10-1	-	-	TGCGCCAGCAGTGATAGGTTTAGTGAGGGGATTCATCCCTCGAACTCTGAAGCTTTCTTT	CASSDRFSEGIHPSNSEAFF
TRBJ2-7	TRBV11-2	once	TRBD1	TGTGCCAGCAGCTCTACCCGACAGGGCTACGAGCAGTACTTC	CASSSTRQGYEQYF
TRBJ1-3	TRBV7-2	-	-	TGTGCCAGCAGCGATACTATATACTCTGGAAACACCATATATTTT	CASSDTIYSGNTIYF
TRBJ2-7	TRBV7-2	-	TRBD2	TGTGCCAGCAGCTCGACTAGCGCCAGCTACGAGCAGTACTTC	CASSSTSASYEQYF
TRBJ1-2	TRBV13	-	TRBD1	TGTGCCAGCAGCTCGGGACAGGGGGCCAACTATGGCTACACCTTC	CASSSGQGANYGYTF
TRBJ2-7	TRBV5-5	once	-	TGTGCCAGCAGCCTTCCGCGGAAAGCTTCCGAGCAGTACTTC	CASSLPRKASEQYF
TRBJ2-7	TRBV30	-	-	TGTGCCTGGAGTGACAGCCCCTACGAGCAGTACTTC	CAWSDSPYEQYF
TRBJ2-2	TRBV9	-	TRBD2	TGTGCCAGCAGCGTAAGGACTAGCGGGAGCCTAGTTACCGGGGAGCTGTTTTTT	CASSVRTSGSLVTGELFF
TRBJ2-1	TRBV29-1	once	TRBD1	TGCAGCGTAGTAAGACAGGGACCGTACAATGAGCAGTTCTTC	CSVVRQGPYNEQFF
TRBJ2-7	TRBV7-9	-	TRBD2	TGTGCCAGCAGCTGGGGACTAGCGGGCGCCTACGAGCAGTACTTC	CASSWGLAGAYEQYF
TRBJ2-1	TRBV5-3	-	TRBD1	TGTGCCAGAAGCTTGATTAGGGACAGCCAGGGGTTTTACAATGAGCAGTTCTTC	CARSLIRDSQGFYNEQFF
TRBJ2-2	TRBV6-1	-	TRBD1	TGTGCCAGCAGGCGGACAGGGACGAACACCGGGGAGCTGTTTTTT	CASRRTGTNTGELFF
TRBJ2-1	TRBV18	-	TRBD2	TGTGCCAGCTCCCCTGTCGTGGGTAGCGGGGAGTACAATGAGCAGTTCTTC	CASSPVVGSGEYNEQFF
TRBJ2-3	TRBV7-6	-	-	TGTGCCAGCAGCTTAGTGAAGTCCGGGCCGACTAGCACAGATACGCAGTATTTT	CASSLVKSGPTSTDTQYF
TRBJ2-5	TRBV28	-	-	TGTGCCAGCAGTGTGGTTCTCGGAGAGACCCAGTACTTC	CASSVVLGETQYF
TRBJ2-1	TRBV14	-	-	TGTGCCAGCAGCCGGTATACCCTGGGGGGGGCGAATGAGCAGTTCTTC	CASSRYTLGGANEQFF
TRBJ1-1	TRBV28	-	TRBD1	TGTGCCAGCAGTTTCTCTCTCATAGGACAGGGGCGTTTAATTGTGAACACTGAAGCTTTCTTT	CASSFSLIGQGRLIVNTEAFF
TRBJ2-7	TRBV7-6	-	TRBD2	TGTGCCAGCAGCTTAGGGCCCCTAGCGGGGAGATACGAGCAGTACTTC	CASSLGPLAGRYEQYF
TRBJ1-2	TRBV5-4	-	TRBD1	TGTGCCAGCGGGGACAGGACCTATGGCTACACCTTC	CASGDRTYGYTF
TRBJ2-5	TRBV7-9	-	TRBD2	TGTGCCAGCAGCTTCAGCGGGGTCCGCGAGACCCAGTACTTC	CASSFSGVRETQYF
TRBJ2-2	TRBV25-1	-	-	TGTGCCAGCACGGGGAGGCCGAACACCGGGGAGCTGTTTTTT	CASTGRPNTGELFF
TRBJ2-5	TRBV5-4	-	-	TGTGCCAGCAGCCCCGGACAGCAAGAGACCCAGTACTTC	CASSPGQQETQYF
TRBJ1-5	TRBV2	-	-	TGTGCCAGCAGTGAAGCGGGCCGCGCGGTTTCATACTTTCGTCGGCCCCAGCATTTT	CASSEAGRAVSYFRRPQHF